The present T cell receptor (beta chain) was sequenced within a study of PD-1 blockade in classical Hodgkin lymphoma. Turning to the study itself: The nivolumab dose that patients received was 3 mg/kg, given intravenously every 2 weeks. Findings and caveats of the study: Only CD4+ TCR diversity, not CD8+, had risen significantly by C4D1. Similar baseline diversity was found in complete responders and newly diagnosed patients. Undefined causes, possibly disease activity or prior therapy, underlie the repertoire differences.

Data came from immunoSEQ multiplex PCR; TCRdb stores just in-frame clones and leaves some out. The sample holds about 28,000 clones, roughly 80% seen once. On this clone itself: The antigen remains unidentified.

Time point noted: cycle 4 day 1 (C4D1), after more than five weeks of nivolumab. Relapse was seen in all patients after autologous stem cell transplantation, and brentuximab vedotin exposure was variable. Purified CD4+ T cells were obtained from thawed PBMCs through magnetic negative selection. The sequence was obtained from a human donor with classical Hodgkin lymphoma. Material: CD4+ T cells from blood, obtained before the fourth cycle of nivolumab.

This CDR3 is CASSQPGLAGGSYEQYF. The CDR3 nucleotides are TGTGCCAGCAGCCAGCCCGGACTAGCGGGAGGCTCTTACGAGCAGTACTTC. The chain has TRBV4-2 and TRBJ2-7, with 14 bases lining up with TRBD2. Trimming took 3 bases from V and 4 from J; bases not matched to a gene: 8. The germline gives CDR1 LGHNA, CDR2 YNFKEQ. The CDR3 spans 17 residues.